The T cell receptor (beta chain) under discussion was sequenced for a study of blood T cell repertoires in COVID-19. Whole-study context: The cDNA or gDNA used as material had been derived from T cells, B-cell-depleted T cells, or PBMCs.

Trimming cost V 2 bases and J 7 bases; bases outside gene matches: 1. The CDR3 runs 12 residues. Germline lookup yields CDR1 GTSNPN and CDR2 SVGIG (reference sequence). Under the authors' procedure: Reference gene primer amplification yielded estimated nucleated cell counts. Sequencing used immunoSEQ multiplex PCR; TCRdb keeps in-frame clones, though not all of them. The DNA was the basis for D and trimming; V, J and clone size are from that table. The table includes some 97,000 clones, roughly 87% detected once. The origin of this receptor is a man aged 25-40 years in a cohort sampled during active COVID-19. Sample: peripheral blood. The chain has TRBV30 and TRBJ1-3; the match to TRBD1 covers 8 bases. CDR3 DNA sequence: TGTGCCTGGAGTCGACAGGGGAACACCATATATTTT. Protein sequence: CAWSRQGNTIYF.